This T cell receptor beta chain was identified during a study of radiotherapy plus CTLA-4 blockade in lung cancer. As for the study in general: Among patients, around 19% showed objective responses, and about 30% had disease control. General study results and limits: Blood saw expansion of tumor-derived TCR clones after radiotherapy plus ipilimumab. Strongest reported response predictors: early blood clone changes and post-radiation interferon-beta.

Trimming stripped 2 bases from V and 2 bases from J, with 19 bases between. This CDR3 is 19 amino acids long. Germline values: CDR1 SNHLY, CDR2 FYNNEI. As to this clone: Its antigen is as yet unknown.

Repertoires were generated with immunoSEQ multiplex PCR, while TCRdb's copy carries only in-frame clones and drops some. The table shows about 120,000 clones, with just under 90% occurring only once. Each patient with chemo-refractory metastatic non-small-cell lung cancer was treated with focal radiation plus CTLA-4 blockade using ipilimumab. This TCR derives from a human donor with non-small cell lung cancer that progressed on radiotherapy plus ipilimumab. The chain uses TRBV2 and TRBJ2-6; D may be TRBD1 (5 bases). The sequenced sample was peripheral blood, obtained from a patient treated with radiotherapy plus ipilimumab. CDR3 in amino acids: CASSERSWGRIPGANVLTF. In nucleotides, the CDR3 is TGTGCCAGCAGTGAAAGAAGTTGGGGCAGGATCCCTGGGGCCAACGTCCTGACTTTC.